The sequence of this TCR beta chain was determined in a study of blood T cell repertoires in COVID-19. The CDR3 sequence is 15 residues long. J was trimmed by 6 bases and V by 3 bases; bases with no gene match: 10. Germline V gives CDR1 MDHEN, CDR2 SYDVKM. Profiled with immunoSEQ multiplex PCR; TCRdb holds only in-frame clones, not every one. The sample has about 210,000 clones; about 92% are singletons. Sequenced: peripheral blood. The source of this sequence is a man aged 25 to 40 with acute or convalescent COVID-19. This chain uses TRBV28 with TRBJ1-2, with TRBD1 matching 7 bases. The CDR3 here is CASSFGGGQSHGYTF. CDR3 nucleotides: TGTGCCAGCAGTTTCGGGGGGGGACAGTCCCATGGCTACACCTTC.